Sequencing of this T cell receptor beta chain was carried out in a study of blood T cell repertoires in COVID-19. Study information: The samples span acute and convalescent COVID-19 from the United States, Italy and Spain. PBMCs, B-cell-depleted T cells, or T cells were the source of the cDNA or gDNA that made up the material.

Germline-derived CDR1 and CDR2 are GTSNPN and SVGIG (reference sequence). Trimming pared 3 bases from V and 0 bases from J, leaving 12 bases between. The CDR3 extends over 15 amino acids. Under the authors' procedure: Reference gene primer amplification in the assay estimated nucleated cell counts. Libraries were prepared by immunoSEQ multiplex PCR; TCRdb keeps only in-frame clonotypes and omits some of them. The V and J calls and the clone size are those of that table, but D and trimming were determined from the DNA. The profile covers 19,000 or so clones, with under 90% appearing a single time and about 6% taken by the ten largest.

Sequenced: peripheral blood. This sequence originates from a human donor in a cohort sampled during active COVID-19. V usage is TRBV30 and J usage is TRBJ2-1; D uncertain. The CDR3 loop reads CAWRVRRSSYNEQFF. CDR3 nucleotides: TGTGCCTGGAGGGTTAGACGGAGCTCCTACAATGAGCAGTTCTTC.